This T cell receptor (beta chain) was identified in a study of T cell responses to AZD1222 COVID-19 vaccine. The study, taken as a whole, reports: Unmutated variant regions are reportedly targeted by nearly half of spike-specific TCRs. Most donors were white British, females outnumbered males, and clonal diversity was possibly underestimated.

A remark on this clone: Antigen specificity is unknown.

Whether given at about 4 or about 12 weeks, second doses were pooled. CDR1 and CDR2 (germline): MNHEY, SVGAGI. The CDR3 length is 15 residues. V was pared by 0 bases and J by 7 bases, with 15 bases between. Assay: immunoSEQ multiplex PCR; the TCRdb copy retains only in-frame clones and omits some. The sample has 80,000 to 100,000 clones, roughly 88% seen once. The chain has TRBV6-5 and TRBJ1-1, with D perhaps TRBD1 (5 bases). This clonotype originated in an adult who received the AZD1222 COVID-19 vaccine. The material was peripheral blood, obtained 28 days after the second AZD1222 dose. In DNA form, the CDR3 reads TGTGCCAGCAGTTACTCGGGAGGGACGGGCTATGAAGCTTTCTTT. Protein product: CASSYSGGTGYEAFF.